The sequence of this TCR beta chain was determined in a study of early T cells in non-severe SARS-CoV-2 infection. General study findings and limits: Reliance on VDJdb matching favored anti-spike CD8 responses; private and CD4 specificities were missed.

The TCR library protocol was used to attach unique molecular identifiers. These identifiers were attached to individual cDNA molecules. MiXCR, applied by TCRdb to the 5' RACE reads, yields one record per CDR3 protein. The data show about 88,000 distinct CDR3 sequences, more than 12% seen once. As concerns this clonotype: Its antigen is as yet unknown.

From germline, CDR1 is SGHTS and CDR2 YDEGEE. V dropped 1 base and J dropped 1 base, with 8 bases sitting between them. The CDR3 loop spans 14 amino acids. This receptor was identified in an adult who was a healthcare worker with PCR-confirmed SARS-CoV-2 infection or an uninfected control (not recorded which). This chain links TRBV5-8 with TRBJ2-5; D ambiguous. Sequenced: whole blood. DNA for the CDR3: TGTGCCAGCAGCTTGTTAGAGGTCCAAGAGACCCAGTACTTC. Translated: CASSLLEVQETQYF.